A single sample is the source of the 5 T cell receptor beta chains below, sequenced in a study of identifying expanded T cells in peripheral blood. Using immunoSEQ multiplex PCR, the repertoire was profiled, and TCRdb retains in-frame clones only, with some absent. The repertoire consists of 120,000 or so clones, with about four fifths occurring once and the leading ten covering approximately 3%. Sequences were obtained from blood. The origin of the receptors is a person aged 18 to 70 in good health.

The chain has TRBV7-9 and TRBJ2-7; D is unresolved. The germline V gene encodes CDR1 SEHNR and CDR2 FQNEAQ (reference sequence). This CDR3 region has 11 residues. V gave up 6 bases and J gave up 6 bases, with 9 bases separating them. This CDR3 is CASRLSGEQYF. The CDR3 bases are TGTGCCAGCAGACTCTCGGGCGAGCAGTACTTC.

The J gene is TRBJ1-2, the V gene TRBV30; D is perhaps TRBD1 (5 bases). Trimming left V 3 bases short and J 4 bases short, with 15 bases between. The CDR3 contains 14 residues. Germline V lookup: CDR1 GTSNPN, CDR2 SVGIG (reference sequence). In DNA form, the CDR3 reads TGTGCCTGGAGGGGAGGGACCTCTGTCTATGGCTACACCTTC. This codes for CAWRGGTSVYGYTF. Full variable domain (remainder filled in from reference TRBV30 and TRBJ1-2): SQTIHQWPATLVQPVGSPLSLECTVEGTSNPNLYWYRQAAGRGLQLLFYSVGIGQISSEVPQNLSASRPQDRQFILSSKKLLLSDSGFYLCAWRGGTSVYGYTFGSGTRLTVV.

The J gene is TRBJ1-1, the V gene TRBV15; D not resolved. The V gene's germline CDR1 is LNHNV and CDR2 YYDKDF (reference sequence). The CDR3 length is 16 residues. The V end lost 0 bases, the J end lost 1 base, and 12 bases lay between the germline ends. CDR3 residues: CATSRDLRRTNTEAFF. In DNA form, the CDR3 reads TGTGCCACCAGCAGAGATCTGCGAAGAACGAACACTGAAGCTTTCTTT.

The gene calls are TRBV7-9 and TRBJ2-5, with D possibly called TRBD1 or TRBD2 (6 bases each). This CDR3 spans 15 amino acids. The V end lost 5 bases, the J end lost 1 base, and 14 bases lay between the germline ends. Per germline, CDR1 SEHNR and CDR2 FQNEAQ (reference sequence). The CDR3 region has the DNA TGTGCCAGCAGCCACCCCGGGGGCGTCCAAGAGACCCAGTACTTC. Its translation: CASSHPGGVQETQYF.

The V call is TRBV6-6, the J call TRBJ2-2; maybe TRBD2 (5 bases). CDR1 MNHNY and CDR2 SVGAGI come from the germline V gene (reference sequence). This CDR3 spans 15 amino acids. Trimming removed 9 bases from V and 1 base from J, with 15 bases in between. The CDR3 sequence: CASSPSRGNTGELFF. For the CDR3, the DNA is TGTGCCAGTTCTCCGAGCCGGGGGAACACCGGGGAGCTGTTTTTT.